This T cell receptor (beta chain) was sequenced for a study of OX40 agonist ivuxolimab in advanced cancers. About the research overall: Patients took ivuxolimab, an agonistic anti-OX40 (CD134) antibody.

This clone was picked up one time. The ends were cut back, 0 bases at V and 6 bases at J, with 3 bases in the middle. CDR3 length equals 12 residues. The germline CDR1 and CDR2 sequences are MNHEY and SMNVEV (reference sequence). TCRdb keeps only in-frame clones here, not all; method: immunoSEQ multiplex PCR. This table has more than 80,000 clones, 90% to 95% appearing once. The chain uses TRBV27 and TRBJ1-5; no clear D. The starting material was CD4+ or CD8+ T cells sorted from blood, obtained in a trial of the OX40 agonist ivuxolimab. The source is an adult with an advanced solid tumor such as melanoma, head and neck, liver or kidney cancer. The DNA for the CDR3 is TGTGCCAGCAGTTTATCCTCTCAGCCCCAGCATTTT. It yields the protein CASSLSSQPQHF.